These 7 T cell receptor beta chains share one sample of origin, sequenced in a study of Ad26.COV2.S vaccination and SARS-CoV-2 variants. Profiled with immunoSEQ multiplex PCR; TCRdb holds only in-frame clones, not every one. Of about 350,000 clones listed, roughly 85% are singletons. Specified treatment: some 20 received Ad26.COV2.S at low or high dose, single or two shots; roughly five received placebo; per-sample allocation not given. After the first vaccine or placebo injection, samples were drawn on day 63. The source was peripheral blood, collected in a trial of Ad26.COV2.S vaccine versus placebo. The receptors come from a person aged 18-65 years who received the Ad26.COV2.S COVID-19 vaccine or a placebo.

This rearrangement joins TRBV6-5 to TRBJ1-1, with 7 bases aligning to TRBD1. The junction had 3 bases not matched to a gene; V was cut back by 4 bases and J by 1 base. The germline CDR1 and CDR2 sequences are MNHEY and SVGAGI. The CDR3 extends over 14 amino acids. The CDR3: CASSSDRANTEAFF. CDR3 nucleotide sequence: TGTGCCAGCAGTTCTGACAGGGCGAACACTGAAGCTTTCTTT.

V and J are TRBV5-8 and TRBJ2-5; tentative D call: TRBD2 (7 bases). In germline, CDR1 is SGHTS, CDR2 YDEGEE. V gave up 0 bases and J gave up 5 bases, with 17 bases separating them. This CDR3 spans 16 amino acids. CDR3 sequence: CASSLGTGGGEETQYF. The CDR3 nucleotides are TGTGCCAGCAGCTTGGGAACGGGGGGCGGGGAGGAGACCCAGTACTTC.

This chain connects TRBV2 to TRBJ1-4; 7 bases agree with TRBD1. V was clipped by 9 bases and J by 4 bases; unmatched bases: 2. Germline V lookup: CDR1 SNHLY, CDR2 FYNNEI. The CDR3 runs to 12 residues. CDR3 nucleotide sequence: TGTGCCAGGGGACAGAATAATGAAAAACTGTTTTTT. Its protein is CARGQNNEKLFF.

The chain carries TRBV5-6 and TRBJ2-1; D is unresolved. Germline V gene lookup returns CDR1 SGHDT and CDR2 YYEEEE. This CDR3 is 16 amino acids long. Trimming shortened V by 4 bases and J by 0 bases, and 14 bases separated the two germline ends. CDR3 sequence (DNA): TGTGCCAGCAGCCCTAAAACACCCCGCTCCTACAATGAGCAGTTCTTC. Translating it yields CASSPKTPRSYNEQFF.

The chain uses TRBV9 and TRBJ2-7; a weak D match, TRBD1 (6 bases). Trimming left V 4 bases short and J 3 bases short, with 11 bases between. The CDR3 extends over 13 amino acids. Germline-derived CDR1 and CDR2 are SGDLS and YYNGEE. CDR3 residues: CASSPTGIYEQYF. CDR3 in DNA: TGTGCCAGCAGCCCTACAGGGATCTACGAGCAGTACTTC.

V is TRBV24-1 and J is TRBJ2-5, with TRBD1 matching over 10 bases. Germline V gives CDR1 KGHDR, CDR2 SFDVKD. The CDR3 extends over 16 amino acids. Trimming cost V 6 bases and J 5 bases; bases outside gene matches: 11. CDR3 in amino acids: CATSPPGGTGVETQYF. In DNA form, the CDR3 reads TGTGCCACCAGTCCCCCCGGCGGGACAGGGGTGGAGACCCAGTACTTC.

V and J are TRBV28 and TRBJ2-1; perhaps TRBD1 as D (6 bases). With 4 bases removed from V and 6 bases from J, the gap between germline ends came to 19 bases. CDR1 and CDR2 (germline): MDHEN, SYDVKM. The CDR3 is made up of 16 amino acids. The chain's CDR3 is CASSSQQGWALNEQFF. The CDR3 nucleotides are TGTGCCAGCAGTTCCCAACAGGGCTGGGCGCTCAATGAGCAGTTCTTC.